Below are 22 T cell receptor beta chains sequenced from a single sample in a study of TIL therapy for anti-PD-1-resistant metastatic lung cancer. Specified time point: pre-treatment sample, taken before nivolumab and TIL therapy. The immunoSEQ assay was v3. TCRdb keeps only in-frame clones here, not all; method: immunoSEQ multiplex PCR. In the table there are tens of thousands of clones, roughly 69% of which are singletons. The sequences come from blood, collected at baseline. Every receptor here comes from a woman between 30 and 80 years old with non-small cell lung cancer.

Only a few counts were recorded for this clone. This chain links TRBV11-2 with TRBJ2-2, with 9 bases fitting TRBD2. This CDR3 comprises 16 residues. V lost 5 bases, J lost 5 bases, and 9 bases stayed unmatched. The germline gives CDR1 SGHAT, CDR2 FQNNGV. In DNA form, the CDR3 reads TGTGCCAGCAGCCCGATAGCGGGAGCAAGGACCGGGGAGCTGTTTTTT. Its protein is CASSPIAGARTGELFF.

In this sample, this clone turned up once. V usage is TRBV21-1 and J usage is TRBJ2-5; the table's D call TRBD2 went unverified against the DNA. TRBV21-1 constitutes a pseudogene. This CDR3 spans 13 amino acids. The CDR3 here is CASRRIAEETQYF. The CDR3 bases are TGTGCCAGCCGAAGGATTGCGGAAGAGACCCAGTACTTC.

CDR3 coding DNA: TGTGCCAGCAGTCAAGAGACTAGCGGGGAGGAGACCCAGTACTTC. Residues: CASSQETSGEETQYF. The chain has TRBV2 and TRBJ2-5, with TRBD2 matching over 11 bases. The germline gives CDR1 SNHLY, CDR2 FYNNEI. The length of the CDR3 is 15 residues. V dropped 5 bases and J dropped 5; count of bases not matched to a gene: 7.

A few counts support this clone. J is TRBJ2-7 and V is TRBV7-9; D may be TRBD2 (5 bases). In germline, CDR1 is SEHNR, CDR2 FQNEAQ (reference sequence). V was clipped by 8 bases and J by 5 bases, with 16 bases between them. The CDR3 length is 13 residues. Here the CDR3 reads CASRGREAHEQYF. CDR3 DNA: TGTGCCAGCCGCGGTCGGGAAGCCCACGAGCAGTACTTC. Combining the CDR3 with reference TRBV7-9 and TRBJ2-7 gives the whole variable domain DTGVSQNPRHKITKRGQNVTFRCDPISEHNRLYWYRQTLGQGPEFLTYFQNEAQLEKSRLLSDRFSAERPKGSFSTLEIQRTEQGDSAMYLCASRGREAHEQYFGPGTRLTVT.

CDR3 protein: CASSSEQRDTEAFF. The CDR3 DNA follows: TGTGCCAGCAGTTCGGAACAGAGAGACACTGAAGCTTTCTTT. This rearrangement joins TRBV2 to TRBJ1-1; D unresolved. The CDR3 contains 14 residues. From germline, CDR1 is SNHLY and CDR2 FYNNEI. V was clipped by 5 bases and J by 3 bases, with 13 bases between them.

The V call is TRBV11-3, the J call TRBJ1-2; D may be TRBD1 (5 bases). With 0 bases removed from V and 5 bases from J, the gap between germline ends came to 13 bases. Germline V lookup: CDR1 SGHNT, CDR2 YENEEA. CDR3 size: 15 residues. The CDR3 is CASSLEESRVYGYTF. In DNA form, the CDR3 reads TGTGCCAGCAGCTTAGAGGAAAGCAGGGTGTATGGCTACACCTTC.

The V gene is TRBV2, the J gene TRBJ2-7; no reliable D call. This CDR3 is built from 14 residues. Germline assignment: CDR1 SNHLY and CDR2 FYNNEI. V dropped 7 bases and J dropped 5 bases, with 18 bases sitting between them. The CDR3 here is CASKVARFMDEQYF. The CDR3 DNA sequence: TGTGCCAGCAAGGTCGCCAGGTTTATGGACGAGCAGTACTTC.

CDR3 sequence reads: CASSFYTDTQYF. CDR3 DNA sequence: TGTGCCAGCAGCTTTTACACAGATACGCAGTATTTT. The rearrangement joins TRBV11-3 to TRBJ2-3; D gene unclear. Trimming shortened V by 3 bases and J by 2 bases, and 3 bases separated the two germline ends. Germline CDR1 reads SGHNT; CDR2 reads YENEEA. The CDR3 has 12 residues.

The V and J genes are TRBV10-1 and TRBJ2-5; 7 bases match TRBD1. Germline V gene data show CDR1 as WNHNN and CDR2 as SYGVQD (reference sequence). This CDR3 comprises 13 residues. J was trimmed by 4 bases and V by 4 bases; bases with no gene match: 3. In DNA form, the CDR3 reads TGCGCCAGCAGTGGGAACAGGGGAGAGACCCAGTACTTC. Its translation is CASSGNRGETQYF.

The V gene is TRBV7-2, the J gene TRBJ2-5; D possibly corresponds to TRBD2 (5 bases). The V end was cut by 0 bases, the J end by 5 bases, with 16 bases between. CDR1 is SGHTA, CDR2 FQGNSA, per germline. The length of the CDR3 is 16 residues. The CDR3: CASSLAARVSLETQYF. CDR3 nucleotide sequence: TGTGCCAGCAGCTTAGCGGCGCGGGTGTCGTTGGAGACCCAGTACTTC. Full variable domain (rest looked up from reference TRBV7-2 and TRBJ2-5): GAGVSQSPSNKVTEKGKDVELRCDPISGHTALYWYRQSLGQGLEFLIYFQGNSAPDKSGLPSDRFSAERTGGSVSTLTIQRTQQEDSAVYLCASSLAARVSLETQYFGPGTRLLVL.

The chain has TRBV10-2 and TRBJ2-5; TRBD2 matches 9 bases. The CDR3 runs 16 residues. V lost 3 bases, J lost 3 bases, and 8 bases stayed unmatched. Germline assignment: CDR1 WSHSY and CDR2 SAAADI. DNA for the CDR3: TGCGCCAGCAGTGATTACAGACTAGCGGAAAAAGAGACCCAGTACTTC. It translates to CASSDYRLAEKETQYF.

The chain carries TRBV5-1 and TRBJ2-7; D could derive from TRBD1 or TRBD2 (5 bases each). Deletions cut 0 bases from V and 3 bases from J, with 10 bases between. Germline CDR1 and CDR2: SGHRS and YFSETQ. The length of the CDR3 is 14 residues. For the CDR3, the DNA is TGCGCCAGCAGCTTGGGGCAGAGGGGCTACGAGCAGTACTTC. Translation: CASSLGQRGYEQYF.

The chain joins TRBV15 to TRBJ1-1; no definite D call. CDR1 is LNHNV and CDR2 is YYDKDF in the germline V gene (reference sequence). This CDR3 is built from 12 residues. The V gene lost 5 bases and the J gene lost 0 bases, with 4 bases spanning the gap. The DNA of the CDR3 is TGTGCCACCAGCGGATTGAACACTGAAGCTTTCTTT. Encoded protein: CATSGLNTEAFF.

The rearrangement joins TRBV19 to TRBJ2-1; TRBD2 matches at 7 bases. CDR1 is LNHDA and CDR2 is SQIVND in the germline V gene (reference sequence). CDR3 size: 17 residues. V trimming: 0 bases; J trimming: 0 bases; junction bases outside the gene matches: 5. CDR3 in DNA: TGTGCCAGTAGTATAGATCTGGCTAGCGGCTCCTACAATGAGCAGTTCTTC. Translated: CASSIDLASGSYNEQFF.

The chain joins TRBV19 to TRBJ1-1; TRBD1 agrees at 10 bases. The CDR3 spans 16 residues. Unmatched junction bases numbered 9, after V lost 7 bases and J lost 1 base. Looked up from germline, CDR1 is LNHDA and CDR2 is SQIVND (reference sequence). CDR3 sequence (DNA): TGTGCCAGTAACCTGGGACAGGGGATTTCGAACACTGAAGCTTTCTTT. Residues: CASNLGQGISNTEAFF.

The chain uses TRBV19 and TRBJ1-2; a weak D match, TRBD1 (6 bases). This CDR3 has 13 residues. V gave up 7 bases and J gave up 6 bases, with 15 bases separating them. Per the germline V gene, CDR1 is LNHDA and CDR2 is SQIVND (reference sequence). CDR3 sequence (DNA): TGTGCCAGTATGGAGGGGGTGAAGAATGGCTACACCTTC. This codes for CASMEGVKNGYTF.

The chain uses TRBV5-4 and TRBJ2-3; 12 bases are a match to TRBD1. Germline V gene lookup returns CDR1 SGHNT and CDR2 YYREEE (reference sequence). The CDR3 consists of 17 residues. With V trimmed by 4 bases and J by 2 bases, 8 bases remained unmatched. CDR3 coding DNA: TGTGCCAGCAGCCCGGGGACAGGGGGCGTGAACACAGATACGCAGTATTTT. Residues: CASSPGTGGVNTDTQYF.

The chain has TRBV30 and TRBJ1-1, with D perhaps matching TRBD1 (5 bases). CDR3 length equals 15 residues. Germline CDR1 GTSNPN, CDR2 SVGIG (reference sequence). The V gene lost 3 bases and the J gene lost 3 bases, with 17 bases spanning the gap. CDR3 region: CAWREWGGRDTEAFF. Written as DNA, the CDR3 is TGTGCCTGGAGGGAGTGGGGGGGTCGAGACACTGAAGCTTTCTTT.

This clone came up a few times. This chain uses TRBV18 with TRBJ2-7; D might be TRBD2 (5 bases). CDR1 and CDR2 from the germline V gene are KGHSH and LQKENI. The CDR3 loop spans 11 amino acids. Between the trimmed V and J ends, which lost 2 bases and 6 bases, there was a span of 5 bases. In DNA form, the CDR3 reads TGTGCCAGCTCACCAGAGGGCGAGCAGTACTTC. Translated, it gives CASSPEGEQYF. Drawing the rest from reference TRBV18 and TRBJ2-7, the complete variable domain is NAGVMQNPRHLVRRRGQEARLRCSPMKGHSHVYWYRQLPEEGLKFMVYLQKENIIDESGMPKERFSAEFPKEGPSILRIQQVVRGDSAAYFCASSPEGEQYFGPGTRLTVT.

The genes are TRBV5-4 and TRBJ2-1; tentatively, D is TRBD1 or TRBD2 (5 bases each). V lost 4 bases, J lost 9 bases, and 14 bases lay in between. This CDR3 contains 13 residues. The germline gives CDR1 SGHNT, CDR2 YYREEE (reference sequence). The CDR3 protein is CASSRSRGAEQFF. CDR3 coding DNA: TGTGCCAGCAGCCGCTCGAGGGGCGCTGAGCAGTTCTTC.

This clone was observed a few times. The gene calls are TRBV9 and TRBJ2-3, with 7 bases lining up with TRBD2. The V and J ends lost 2 bases and 5 bases, in that order; junction bases with no gene match: 5. This CDR3 region has 14 residues. The germline V gene encodes CDR1 SGDLS and CDR2 YYNGEE. The DNA for the CDR3 is TGTGCCAGCAGCGTGGAACGGGGGGAAGATACGCAGTATTTT. It specifies CASSVERGEDTQYF.

The rearrangement joins TRBV30 to TRBJ1-5; weak D call: TRBD1 (5 bases). This CDR3 has 14 residues. Germline CDR1 and CDR2: GTSNPN and SVGIG (reference sequence). Trimming cost V 3 bases and J 3 bases, with 12 bases left between them. The CDR3 loop reads CAWRREGLNQPQHF. DNA of the CDR3: TGTGCCTGGAGGCGTGAGGGACTCAATCAGCCCCAGCATTTT.